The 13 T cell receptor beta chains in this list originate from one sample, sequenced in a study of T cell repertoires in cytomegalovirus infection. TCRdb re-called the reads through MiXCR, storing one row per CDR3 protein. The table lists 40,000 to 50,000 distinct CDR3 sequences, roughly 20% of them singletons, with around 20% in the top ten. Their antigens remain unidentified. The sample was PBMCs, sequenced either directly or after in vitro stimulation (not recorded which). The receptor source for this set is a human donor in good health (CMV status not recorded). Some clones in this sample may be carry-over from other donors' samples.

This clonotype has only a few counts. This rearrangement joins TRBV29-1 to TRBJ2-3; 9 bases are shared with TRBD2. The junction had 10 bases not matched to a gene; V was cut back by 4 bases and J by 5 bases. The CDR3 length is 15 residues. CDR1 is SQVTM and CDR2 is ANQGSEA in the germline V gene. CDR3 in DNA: TGCAGCGTTGCCTTTTGGACTAGCGCGGGAGATACGCAGTATTTT. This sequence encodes CSVAFWTSAGDTQYF.

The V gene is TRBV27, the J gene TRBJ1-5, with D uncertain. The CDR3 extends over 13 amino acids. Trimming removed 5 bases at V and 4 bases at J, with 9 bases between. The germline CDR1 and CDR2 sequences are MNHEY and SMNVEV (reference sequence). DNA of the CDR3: TGTGCCAGCAGTACCGGCAGGAATCAGCCCCAGCATTTT. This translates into CASSTGRNQPQHF.

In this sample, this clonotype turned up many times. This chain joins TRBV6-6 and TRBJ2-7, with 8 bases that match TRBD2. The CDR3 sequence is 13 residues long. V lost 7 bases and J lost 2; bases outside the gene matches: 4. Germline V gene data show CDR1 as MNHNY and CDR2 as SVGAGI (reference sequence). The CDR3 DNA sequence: TGTGCCAGCACCGAGCGGGGGCCCTACGAGCAGTACTTC. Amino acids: CASTERGPYEQYF.

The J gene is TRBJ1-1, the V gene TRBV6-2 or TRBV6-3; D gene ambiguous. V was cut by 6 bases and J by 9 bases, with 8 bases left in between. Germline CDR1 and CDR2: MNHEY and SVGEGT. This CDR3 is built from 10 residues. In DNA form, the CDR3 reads TGTGCCAGCAGCTCCGGGAAAGCTTTCTTT. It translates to CASSSGKAFF.

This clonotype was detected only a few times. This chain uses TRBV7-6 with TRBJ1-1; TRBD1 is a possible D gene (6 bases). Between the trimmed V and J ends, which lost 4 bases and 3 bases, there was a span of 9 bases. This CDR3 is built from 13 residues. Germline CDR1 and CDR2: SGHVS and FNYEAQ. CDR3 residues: CASSSAGDTEAFF. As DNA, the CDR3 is TGTGCCAGCAGCTCAGCAGGGGACACTGAAGCTTTCTTT.

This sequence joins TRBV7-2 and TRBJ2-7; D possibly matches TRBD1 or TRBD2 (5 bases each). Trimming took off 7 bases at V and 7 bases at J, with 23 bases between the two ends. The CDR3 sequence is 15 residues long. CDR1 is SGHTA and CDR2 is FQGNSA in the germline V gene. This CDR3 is CASNFAGGAIYEQYF. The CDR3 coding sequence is TGTGCCAGCAACTTTGCTGGGGGAGCAATTTATGAGCAGTACTTC.

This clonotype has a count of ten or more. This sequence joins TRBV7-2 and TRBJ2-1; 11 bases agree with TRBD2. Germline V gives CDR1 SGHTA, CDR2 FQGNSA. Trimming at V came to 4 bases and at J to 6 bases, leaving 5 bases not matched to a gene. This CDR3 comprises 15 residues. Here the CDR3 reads CASSSRLAGGNEQFF. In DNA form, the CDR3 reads TGTGCCAGCAGCTCCCGTCTAGCGGGGGGCAATGAGCAGTTCTTC. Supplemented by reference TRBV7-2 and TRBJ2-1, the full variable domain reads GAGVSQSPSNKVTEKGKDVELRCDPISGHTALYWYRQSLGQGLEFLIYFQGNSAPDKSGLPSDRFSAERTGGSVSTLTIQRTQQEDSAVYLCASSSRLAGGNEQFFGPGTRLTVL.

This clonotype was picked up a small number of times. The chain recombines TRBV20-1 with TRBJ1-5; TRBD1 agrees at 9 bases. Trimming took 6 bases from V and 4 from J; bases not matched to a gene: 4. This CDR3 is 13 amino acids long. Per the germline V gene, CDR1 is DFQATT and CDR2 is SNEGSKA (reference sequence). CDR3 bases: TGCAGTGCGGTCGACAGGGGGAATCAGCCCCAGCATTTT. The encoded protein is CSAVDRGNQPQHF.

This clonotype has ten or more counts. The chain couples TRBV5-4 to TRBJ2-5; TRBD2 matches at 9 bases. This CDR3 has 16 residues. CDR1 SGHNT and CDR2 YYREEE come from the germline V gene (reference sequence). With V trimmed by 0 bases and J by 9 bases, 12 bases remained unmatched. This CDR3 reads CASSLGPAGGPVSQYF. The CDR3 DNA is TGTGCCAGCAGCTTGGGTCCAGCGGGGGGCCCAGTGTCCCAGTACTTC.

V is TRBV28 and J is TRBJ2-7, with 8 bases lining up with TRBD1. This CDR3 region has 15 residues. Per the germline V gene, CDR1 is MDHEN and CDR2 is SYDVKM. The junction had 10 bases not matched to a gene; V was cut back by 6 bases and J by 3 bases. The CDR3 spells CASSGDRFGDYEQYF. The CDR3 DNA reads TGTGCCAGCAGCGGGGACAGGTTCGGGGACTACGAGCAGTACTTC.

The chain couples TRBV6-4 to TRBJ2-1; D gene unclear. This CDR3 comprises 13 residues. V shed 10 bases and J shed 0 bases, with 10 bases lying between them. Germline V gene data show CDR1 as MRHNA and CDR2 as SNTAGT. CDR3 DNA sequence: TGTGCCACCTCGCAGGACTCCTACAATGAGCAGTTCTTC. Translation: CATSQDSYNEQFF.

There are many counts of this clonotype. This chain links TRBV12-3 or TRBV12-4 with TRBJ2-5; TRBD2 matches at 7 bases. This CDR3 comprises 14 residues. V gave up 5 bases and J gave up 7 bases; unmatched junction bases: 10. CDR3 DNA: TGTGCCAGCAGTGCAAATCTCCCGGGGGGGACCCAGTACTTC. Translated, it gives CASSANLPGGTQYF.

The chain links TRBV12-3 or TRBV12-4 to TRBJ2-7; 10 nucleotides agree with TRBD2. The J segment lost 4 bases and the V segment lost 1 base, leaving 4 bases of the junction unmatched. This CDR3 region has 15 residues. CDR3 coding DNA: TGTGCCAGCAGTTTAGGACTAGCGGGCAGTTACGAGCAGTACTTC. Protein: CASSLGLAGSYEQYF.